This is a list of T cell receptor beta chains from one sample in a study of cytomegalovirus exposure and HLA in healthy donors. Profiled with immunoSEQ multiplex PCR; TCRdb holds only in-frame clones, not every one. This table has around 140,000 clones, 70% to 85% appearing once. Material: PBMCs. Receptor source: a middle-aged man in good health and CMV-seronegative. CDR3s include the opening cysteine and the closing phenylalanine or tryptophan. Fields, in order: clone size, J gene, D gene, V gene, CDR3 protein. A D gene is named only where the DNA matches it firmly. Not every row has a clone size; where given, it reads once, few, many or a size class.

clone_size: NA; j_call: TRBJ2-7; d_call: TRBD2; v_call: TRBV19; cdr3_aa: CASNLGREGAYEQYF
clone_size: NA; j_call: TRBJ2-3; d_call: TRBD2; v_call: TRBV27; cdr3_aa: CASRIAGVGSDTQYF
clone_size: NA; j_call: TRBJ1-2; d_call: NA; v_call: TRBV11-2; cdr3_aa: CASSLGQDYGYTF
clone_size: few; j_call: TRBJ2-1; d_call: NA; v_call: TRBV9; cdr3_aa: CASSVAFGVVRAPGNEQFF
clone_size: few; j_call: TRBJ2-5; d_call: NA; v_call: TRBV27; cdr3_aa: CASSRRTTETQYF
clone_size: NA; j_call: TRBJ2-2; d_call: TRBD1; v_call: TRBV29-1; cdr3_aa: CSVAGGSNTGELFF
clone_size: medium-sized; j_call: TRBJ2-3; d_call: NA; v_call: TRBV7-9; cdr3_aa: CASSGWGARPTDTQYF
clone_size: NA; j_call: TRBJ1-2; d_call: TRBD1; v_call: TRBV7-2; cdr3_aa: CASSYGQGLYGYTF
clone_size: once; j_call: NA; d_call: NA; v_call: TRBV27; cdr3_aa: CASSFQSSYEQYF
clone_size: NA; j_call: TRBJ2-7; d_call: TRBD2; v_call: TRBV18; cdr3_aa: CASSPLAGGYYEQYF
clone_size: NA; j_call: TRBJ2-6; d_call: NA; v_call: TRBV7-8; cdr3_aa: CASSLARAAEYNSGANVLTF
clone_size: NA; j_call: TRBJ2-7; d_call: NA; v_call: TRBV19; cdr3_aa: CASSARDLSGEQYF
clone_size: NA; j_call: TRBJ2-6; d_call: NA; v_call: TRBV5-4; cdr3_aa: CASSLDAASSGANVLTF
clone_size: NA; j_call: TRBJ1-5; d_call: NA; v_call: TRBV6-1; cdr3_aa: CASSVSTEPQHF
clone_size: NA; j_call: TRBJ2-7; d_call: TRBD2; v_call: TRBV11-2; cdr3_aa: CASSLISSGGAYEQYF
clone_size: NA; j_call: TRBJ2-3; d_call: NA; v_call: TRBV7-8; cdr3_aa: CASSFWGRVGTDTQYF
clone_size: once; j_call: TRBJ1-1; d_call: NA; v_call: TRBV18; cdr3_aa: CASSSGRADTEAFF
clone_size: few; j_call: TRBJ1-1; d_call: NA; v_call: TRBV5-1; cdr3_aa: CASSLTQGRTEAFF
clone_size: NA; j_call: TRBJ2-5; d_call: TRBD2; v_call: TRBV25-1; cdr3_aa: CASSDQRGLETQYF
clone_size: NA; j_call: TRBJ2-3; d_call: NA; v_call: TRBV10-1; cdr3_aa: CASSDPVSTDTQYF
clone_size: NA; j_call: TRBJ1-2; d_call: TRBD1; v_call: TRBV11-2; cdr3_aa: CASSLQGFGGYTF
clone_size: NA; j_call: TRBJ2-2; d_call: NA; v_call: TRBV5-5; cdr3_aa: CASSPDVRVAGELFF
clone_size: NA; j_call: TRBJ1-3; d_call: NA; v_call: TRBV28; cdr3_aa: CASRRGGSGNTIYF
clone_size: NA; j_call: TRBJ1-6; d_call: NA; v_call: TRBV4-2; cdr3_aa: CASSQESPTYNSPLHF
clone_size: NA; j_call: TRBJ1-1; d_call: NA; v_call: TRBV28; cdr3_aa: CASSPTGDTEAFF
clone_size: NA; j_call: TRBJ1-2; d_call: NA; v_call: TRBV18; cdr3_aa: CASSPPTGDNYGYTF
clone_size: NA; j_call: TRBJ2-7; d_call: TRBD2; v_call: TRBV19; cdr3_aa: CASRGLAGGSYEQYF
clone_size: NA; j_call: TRBJ1-1; d_call: TRBD1; v_call: TRBV5-1; cdr3_aa: CASSPDRGTMNTEAFF
clone_size: NA; j_call: TRBJ2-5; d_call: NA; v_call: TRBV7-2; cdr3_aa: CASSLDRVGPRGETQYF
clone_size: NA; j_call: TRBJ2-5; d_call: TRBD1; v_call: TRBV5-6; cdr3_aa: CASSLPSQGVWETQYF
clone_size: NA; j_call: TRBJ1-3; d_call: TRBD1; v_call: TRBV4-1; cdr3_aa: CASSPGQPQSSGNTIYF
clone_size: NA; j_call: TRBJ1-1; d_call: TRBD1; v_call: TRBV6-5; cdr3_aa: CASSYSRQGGTEAFF
clone_size: few; j_call: TRBJ1-6; d_call: TRBD1; v_call: TRBV6-4; cdr3_aa: CASSDGTEGSPLHF
clone_size: NA; j_call: TRBJ1-4; d_call: TRBD1; v_call: TRBV6-5; cdr3_aa: CASSYDRGEGEKLFF
clone_size: few; j_call: TRBJ2-1; d_call: NA; v_call: TRBV11-2; cdr3_aa: CASSLQSDEQFF
clone_size: NA; j_call: TRBJ2-5; d_call: NA; v_call: TRBV10-3; cdr3_aa: CAISDGYQETQYF
clone_size: few; j_call: TRBJ2-7; d_call: TRBD1; v_call: TRBV19; cdr3_aa: CASTPGTGGSYEQYF
clone_size: NA; j_call: TRBJ2-7; d_call: NA; v_call: TRBV4-1; cdr3_aa: CASSPIGQTYEQYF
clone_size: NA; j_call: TRBJ1-3; d_call: NA; v_call: TRBV7-9; cdr3_aa: CASSPDSGNTIYF
clone_size: NA; j_call: TRBJ1-1; d_call: NA; v_call: TRBV6-1; cdr3_aa: CASSEGHGAFF
clone_size: NA; j_call: TRBJ2-7; d_call: NA; v_call: TRBV7-9; cdr3_aa: CASSLGTAAINYEQYF